This T cell receptor beta chain was sequenced in a study of patients and donors after allogeneic stem cell transplantation. MiXCR, run by TCRdb on the RT-PCR reads, gives a single entry per CDR3 protein. The data hold more than 850,000 distinct CDR3 sequences, with about a sixth observed a single time. CDR3 length: 15 amino acids. Germline trimming cut 5 bases from V and 5 bases from J; bases unmatched to any gene: 7. Germline V gene data show CDR1 as LNHNV and CDR2 as YYDKDF (reference sequence). The table lists this clonotype with a few counts. The chain has TRBV15 and TRBJ2-1; TRBD1 aligns across 9 bases. The sample comprised blood, either unsorted or a sorted T cell fraction (not recorded which). This receptor was obtained from a human donor who was either an allogeneic HSCT recipient or a stem cell or donor lymphocyte infusion donor (not recorded which). It is not recorded whose cells these are; they may come from a transplant donor. The CDR3 DNA reads as TGTGCCACCAGCGTACCCGGGACAGGGCACAATGAGCAGTTCTTC. Its translation: CATSVPGTGHNEQFF.